This T cell receptor beta chain was profiled in a study of spatial heterogeneity in lung cancer. Overall study results and limits: Mutation tallies in tumors tracked expanded intratumoral alpha and beta TCR counts.

This clonotype is classed as medium-sized. Antigen: not known. TCR cDNA molecules each carried a unique molecular identifier. TCRdb reanalysed the 5' RACE reads using MiXCR and keeps one entry per CDR3 protein. The table has nearly 5,000 distinct CDR3 sequences, around 12% seen once. Time point defined: sample taken at primary tumor resection. Without sorting, whole RNA was sequenced from tumor, nontumor lung or frozen PBMC. The CDR3 spans 13 residues. Looked up from germline, CDR1 is GTSNPN and CDR2 is SVGIG (reference sequence). Trimming stripped 3 bases from V and 6 bases from J, with 12 bases between.

The sample was lung tumor tissue, taken at surgery. This sequence joins TRBV30 and TRBJ1-5, with TRBD1 as a possible D gene (5 bases). The receptor was isolated from a female donor with early-stage non-small cell lung cancer. The CDR3 DNA is TGTGCCTGGAGGCTCAGGGTTGGTCAGCCCCAGCATTTT. The encoded protein is CAWRLRVGQPQHF.